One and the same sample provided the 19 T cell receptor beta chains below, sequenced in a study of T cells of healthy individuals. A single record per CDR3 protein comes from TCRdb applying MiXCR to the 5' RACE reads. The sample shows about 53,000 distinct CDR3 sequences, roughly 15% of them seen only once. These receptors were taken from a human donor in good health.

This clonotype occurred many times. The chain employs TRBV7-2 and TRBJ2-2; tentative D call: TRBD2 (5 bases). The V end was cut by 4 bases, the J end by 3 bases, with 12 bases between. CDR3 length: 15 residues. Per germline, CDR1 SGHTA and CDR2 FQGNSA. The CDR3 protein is CASSSDSLDTGELFF. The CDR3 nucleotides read TGTGCCAGCAGCTCGGACTCCCTCGACACCGGGGAGCTGTTTTTT.

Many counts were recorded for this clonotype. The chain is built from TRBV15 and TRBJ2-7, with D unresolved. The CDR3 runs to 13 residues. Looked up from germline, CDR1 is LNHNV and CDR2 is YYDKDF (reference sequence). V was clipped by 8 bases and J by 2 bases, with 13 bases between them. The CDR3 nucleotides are TGTGCCACCTCTCTCACGAAGGCCTACGAGCAGTACTTC. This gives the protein CATSLTKAYEQYF. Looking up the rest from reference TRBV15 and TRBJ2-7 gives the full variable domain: DAMVIQNPRYQVTQFGKPVTLSCSQTLNHNVMYWYQQKSSQAPKLLFHYYDKDFNNEADTPDNFQSRRPNTSFCFLDIRSPGLGDTAMYLCATSLTKAYEQYFGPGTRLTVT.

The CDR3 sequence is CALRRSGANVLTF. In DNA form, the CDR3 reads TGTGCCCTTCGGCGGTCTGGGGCCAACGTCCTGACTTTC. The rearrangement uses TRBV5-8 and TRBJ2-6, with D unresolved. V lost 10 bases, J lost 1 base, and 9 bases lay in between. Germline assignment: CDR1 SGHTS and CDR2 YDEGEE. The CDR3 is 13 amino acids.

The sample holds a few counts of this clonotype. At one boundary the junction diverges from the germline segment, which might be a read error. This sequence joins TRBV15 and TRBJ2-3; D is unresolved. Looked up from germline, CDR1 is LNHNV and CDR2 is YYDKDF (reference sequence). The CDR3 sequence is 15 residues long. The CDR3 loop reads CATSGDIGFTDTQYF. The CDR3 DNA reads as TGTGCCACCAGCGGAGACATAGGATTCACAGATACGCAGTATTTT.

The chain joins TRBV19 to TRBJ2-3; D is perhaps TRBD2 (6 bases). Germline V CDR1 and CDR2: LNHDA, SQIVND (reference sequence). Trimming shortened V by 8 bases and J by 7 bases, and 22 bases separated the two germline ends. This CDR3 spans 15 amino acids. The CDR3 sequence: CASSAPGAGRNTQYF. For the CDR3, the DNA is TGTGCCAGTTCCGCCCCCGGTGCGGGGAGGAATACGCAGTATTTT. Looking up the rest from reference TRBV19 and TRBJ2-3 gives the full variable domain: DGGITQSPKYLFRKEGQNVTLSCEQNLNHDAMYWYRQDPGQGLRLIYYSQIVNDFQKGDIAEGYSVSREKKESFPLTVTSAQKNPTAFYLCASSAPGAGRNTQYFGPGTRLTVL.

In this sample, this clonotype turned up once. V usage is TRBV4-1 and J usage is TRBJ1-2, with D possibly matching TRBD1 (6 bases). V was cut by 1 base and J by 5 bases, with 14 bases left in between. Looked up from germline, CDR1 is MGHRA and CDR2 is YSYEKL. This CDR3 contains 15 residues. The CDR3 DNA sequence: TGCGCCAGCAGCCAAGTTCAGGGGCTAGGGTATGGCTACACCTTC. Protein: CASSQVQGLGYGYTF.

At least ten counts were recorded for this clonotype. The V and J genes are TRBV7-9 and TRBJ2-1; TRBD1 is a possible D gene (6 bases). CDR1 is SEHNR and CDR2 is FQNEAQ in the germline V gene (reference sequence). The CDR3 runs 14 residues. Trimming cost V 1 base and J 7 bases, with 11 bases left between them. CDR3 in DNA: TGTGCCAGCAGCTTAGAGGGGGTCGGGAATGAGCAGTTCTTC. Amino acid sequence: CASSLEGVGNEQFF.

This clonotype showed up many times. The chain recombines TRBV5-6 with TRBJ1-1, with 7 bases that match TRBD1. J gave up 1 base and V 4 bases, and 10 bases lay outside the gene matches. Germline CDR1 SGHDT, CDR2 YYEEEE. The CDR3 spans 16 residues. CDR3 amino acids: CASSPFWDSQNTEAFF. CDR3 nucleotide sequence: TGTGCCAGCAGCCCCTTTTGGGACAGCCAGAACACTGAAGCTTTCTTT.

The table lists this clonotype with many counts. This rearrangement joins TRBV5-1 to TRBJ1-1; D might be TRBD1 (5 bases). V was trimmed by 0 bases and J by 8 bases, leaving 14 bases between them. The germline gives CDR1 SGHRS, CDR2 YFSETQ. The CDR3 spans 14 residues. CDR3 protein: CASSLVTGLGEAFF. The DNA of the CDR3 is TGCGCCAGCAGCTTGGTAACAGGCCTCGGAGAAGCTTTCTTT.

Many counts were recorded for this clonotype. CDR3 nucleotide sequence: TGTGCCAGCAGCTTAGTCGCGGTTAACTATGGCTACACCTTC. It is translated as CASSLVAVNYGYTF. The rearrangement uses TRBV7-9 and TRBJ1-2; D remains ambiguous. With 1 base removed from V and 1 base from J, the gap between germline ends came to 7 bases. The CDR3 is 14 residues long. Per germline, CDR1 SEHNR and CDR2 FQNEAQ (reference sequence).

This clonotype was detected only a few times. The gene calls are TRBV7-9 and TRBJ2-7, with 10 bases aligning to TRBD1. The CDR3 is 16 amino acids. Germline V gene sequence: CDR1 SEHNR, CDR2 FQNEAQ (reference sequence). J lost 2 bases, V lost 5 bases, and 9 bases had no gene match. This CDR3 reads CASSAPGQGYPYEQYF. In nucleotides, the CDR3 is TGTGCCAGCAGCGCACCGGGACAGGGGTATCCCTACGAGCAGTACTTC.

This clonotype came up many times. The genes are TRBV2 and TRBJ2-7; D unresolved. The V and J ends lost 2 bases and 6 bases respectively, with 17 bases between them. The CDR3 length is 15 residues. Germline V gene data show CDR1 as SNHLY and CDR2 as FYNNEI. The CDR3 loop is CASSESGSHGREQYF. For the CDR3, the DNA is TGTGCCAGCAGTGAATCAGGTAGCCATGGTCGCGAGCAGTACTTC. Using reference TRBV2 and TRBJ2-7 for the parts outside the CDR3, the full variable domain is EPEVTQTPSHQVTQMGQEVILRCVPISNHLYFYWYRQILGQKVEFLVSFYNNEISEKSEIFDDQFSVERPDGSNFTLKIRSTKLEDSAMYFCASSESGSHGREQYFGPGTRLTVT.

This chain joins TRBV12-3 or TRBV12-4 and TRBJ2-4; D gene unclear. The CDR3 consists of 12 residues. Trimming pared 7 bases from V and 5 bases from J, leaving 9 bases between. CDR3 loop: CASTWSENIQYF. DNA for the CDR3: TGTGCCAGCACATGGAGCGAAAACATTCAGTACTTC.

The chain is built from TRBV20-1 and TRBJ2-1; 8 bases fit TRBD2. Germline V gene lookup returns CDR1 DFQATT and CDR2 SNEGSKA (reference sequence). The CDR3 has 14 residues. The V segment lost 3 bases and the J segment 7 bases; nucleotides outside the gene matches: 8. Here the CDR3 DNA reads TGCAGTGCTAGTAAAGCGGGGGTACCGAATGAGCAGTTCTTC. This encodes CSASKAGVPNEQFF.

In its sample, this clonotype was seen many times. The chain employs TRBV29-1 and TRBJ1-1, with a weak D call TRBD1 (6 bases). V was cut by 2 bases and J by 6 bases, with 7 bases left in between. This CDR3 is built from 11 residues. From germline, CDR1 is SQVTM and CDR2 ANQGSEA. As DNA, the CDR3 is TGCAGCGTTGAAAGGGGGTCTGAAGCTTTCTTT. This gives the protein CSVERGSEAFF.

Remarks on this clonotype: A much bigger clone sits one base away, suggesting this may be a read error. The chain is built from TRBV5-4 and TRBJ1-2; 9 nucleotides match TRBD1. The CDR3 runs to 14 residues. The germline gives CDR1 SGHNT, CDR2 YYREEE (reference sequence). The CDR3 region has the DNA TGTGCCAGCAGCTCACAGGGGGCTAACTATGGCTACAACTTC. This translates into CASSSQGANYGYNF.

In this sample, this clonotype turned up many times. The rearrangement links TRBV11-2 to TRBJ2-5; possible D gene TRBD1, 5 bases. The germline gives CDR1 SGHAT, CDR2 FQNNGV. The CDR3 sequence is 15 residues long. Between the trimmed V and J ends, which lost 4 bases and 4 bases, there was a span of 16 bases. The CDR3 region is CASSWSGRTTETQYF. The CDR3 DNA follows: TGTGCCAGCAGCTGGAGTGGTCGGACAACAGAGACCCAGTACTTC.

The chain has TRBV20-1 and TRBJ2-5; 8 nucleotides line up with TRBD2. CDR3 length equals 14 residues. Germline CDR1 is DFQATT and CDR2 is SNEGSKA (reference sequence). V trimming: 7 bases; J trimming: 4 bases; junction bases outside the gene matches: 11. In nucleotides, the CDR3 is TGCAGTGTCCGGGGGGGCGGGAGTTTAGAGACCCAGTACTTC. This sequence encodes CSVRGGGSLETQYF.

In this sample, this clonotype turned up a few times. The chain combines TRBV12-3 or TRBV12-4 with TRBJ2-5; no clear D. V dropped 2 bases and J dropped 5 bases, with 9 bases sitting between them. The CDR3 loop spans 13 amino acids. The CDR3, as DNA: TGTGCCAGCAGTTTAATTTGGCTGGAGACCCAGTACTTC. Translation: CASSLIWLETQYF.